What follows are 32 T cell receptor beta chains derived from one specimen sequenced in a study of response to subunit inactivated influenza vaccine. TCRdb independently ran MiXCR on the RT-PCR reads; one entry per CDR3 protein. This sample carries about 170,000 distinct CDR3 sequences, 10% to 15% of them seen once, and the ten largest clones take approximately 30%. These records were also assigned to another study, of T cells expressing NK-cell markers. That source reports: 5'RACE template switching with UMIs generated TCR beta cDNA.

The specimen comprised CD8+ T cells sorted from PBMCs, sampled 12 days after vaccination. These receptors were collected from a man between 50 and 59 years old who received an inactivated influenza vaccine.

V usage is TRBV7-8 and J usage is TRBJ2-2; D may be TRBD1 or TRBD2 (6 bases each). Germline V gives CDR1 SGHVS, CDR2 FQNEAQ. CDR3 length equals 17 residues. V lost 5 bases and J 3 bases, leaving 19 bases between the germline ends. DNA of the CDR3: TGTGCCAGCAGCCCCCGTTTGGGGGGCTTACACACCGGGGAGCTGTTTTTT. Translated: CASSPRLGGLHTGELFF.

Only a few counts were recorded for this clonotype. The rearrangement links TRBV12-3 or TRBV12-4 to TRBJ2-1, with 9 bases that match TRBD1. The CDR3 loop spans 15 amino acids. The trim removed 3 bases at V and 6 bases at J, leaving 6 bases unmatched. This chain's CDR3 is CASSFDRGIGNEQFF. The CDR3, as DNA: TGTGCCAGCAGTTTTGACAGGGGGATCGGCAATGAGCAGTTCTTC.

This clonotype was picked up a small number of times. CDR3 residues: CASTPLAGGRETQYF. CDR3 coding DNA: TGTGCCAGCACCCCACTAGCGGGAGGCAGAGAGACCCAGTACTTC. The chain links TRBV28 to TRBJ2-5; 12 bases are a match to TRBD2. Looked up from germline, CDR1 is MDHEN and CDR2 is SYDVKM. The J segment lost 4 bases and the V segment lost 7 bases, leaving 7 bases of the junction unmatched. The CDR3 sequence is 15 residues long.

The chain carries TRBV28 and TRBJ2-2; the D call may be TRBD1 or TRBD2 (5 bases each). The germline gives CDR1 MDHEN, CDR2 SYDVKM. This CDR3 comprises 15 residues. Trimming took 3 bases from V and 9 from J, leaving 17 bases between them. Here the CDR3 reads CASSFLPGRAWELFF. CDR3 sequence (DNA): TGTGCCAGCAGTTTTTTGCCGGGACGAGCCTGGGAGCTGTTTTTT.

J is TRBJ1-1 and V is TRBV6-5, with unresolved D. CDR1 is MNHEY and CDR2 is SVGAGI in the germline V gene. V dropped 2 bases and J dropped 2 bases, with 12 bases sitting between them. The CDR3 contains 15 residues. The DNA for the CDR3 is TGTGCCAGCAGTTACCCGGCCGAACCAAACACTGAAGCTTTCTTT. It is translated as CASSYPAEPNTEAFF.

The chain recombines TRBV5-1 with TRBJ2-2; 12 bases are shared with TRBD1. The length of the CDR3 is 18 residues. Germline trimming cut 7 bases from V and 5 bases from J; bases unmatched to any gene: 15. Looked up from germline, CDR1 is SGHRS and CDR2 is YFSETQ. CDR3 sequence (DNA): TGCGCCAGCGTACCCCTGGGACAGGGGGCTCTGGATACCGGGGAGCTGTTTTTT. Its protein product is CASVPLGQGALDTGELFF.

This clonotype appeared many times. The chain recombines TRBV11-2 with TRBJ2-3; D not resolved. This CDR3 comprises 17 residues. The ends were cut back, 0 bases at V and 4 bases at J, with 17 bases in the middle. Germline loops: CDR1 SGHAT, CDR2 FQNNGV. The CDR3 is CASSLEIYLVGADTQYF. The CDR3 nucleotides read TGTGCCAGCAGCTTAGAGATTTACCTCGTTGGCGCAGATACGCAGTATTTT. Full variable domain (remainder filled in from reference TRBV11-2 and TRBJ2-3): EAGVAQSPRYKIIEKRQSVAFWCNPISGHATLYWYQQILGQGPKLLIQFQNNGVVDDSQLPKDRFSAERLKGVDSTLKIQPAKLEDSAVYLCASSLEIYLVGADTQYFGPGTRLTVL.

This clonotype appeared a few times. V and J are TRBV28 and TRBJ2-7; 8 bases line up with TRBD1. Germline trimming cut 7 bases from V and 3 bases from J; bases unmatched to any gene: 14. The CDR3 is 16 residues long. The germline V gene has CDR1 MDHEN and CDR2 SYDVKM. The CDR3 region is CASTLNLGQAFYEQYF. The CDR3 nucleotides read TGTGCCAGCACCCTTAACTTGGGACAGGCCTTCTACGAGCAGTACTTC.

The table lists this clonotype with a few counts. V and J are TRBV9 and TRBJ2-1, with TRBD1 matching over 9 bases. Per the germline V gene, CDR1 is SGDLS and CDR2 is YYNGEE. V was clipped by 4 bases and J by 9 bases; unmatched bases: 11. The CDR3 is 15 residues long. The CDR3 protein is CASSPGQGVETEQFF. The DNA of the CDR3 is TGTGCCAGCAGCCCGGGACAGGGAGTAGAAACTGAGCAGTTCTTC.

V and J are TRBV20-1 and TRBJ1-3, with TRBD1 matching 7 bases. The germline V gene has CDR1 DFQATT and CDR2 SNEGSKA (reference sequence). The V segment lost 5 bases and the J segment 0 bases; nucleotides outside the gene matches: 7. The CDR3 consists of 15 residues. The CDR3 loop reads CSAVFRGSSGNTIYF. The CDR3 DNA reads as TGCAGTGCTGTATTCAGGGGGAGCTCTGGAAACACCATATATTTT.

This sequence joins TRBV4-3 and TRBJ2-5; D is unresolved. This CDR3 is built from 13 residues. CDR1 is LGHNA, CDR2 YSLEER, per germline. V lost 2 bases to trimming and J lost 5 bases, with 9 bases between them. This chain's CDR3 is CASSQFTSETQYF. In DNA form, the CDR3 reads TGCGCCAGCAGCCAATTCACCTCTGAGACCCAGTACTTC.

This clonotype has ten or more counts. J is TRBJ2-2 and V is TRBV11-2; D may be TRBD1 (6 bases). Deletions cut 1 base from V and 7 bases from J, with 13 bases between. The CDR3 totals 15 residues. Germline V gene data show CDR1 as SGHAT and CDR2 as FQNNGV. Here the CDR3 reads CASSLVATGYGELFF. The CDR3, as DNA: TGTGCCAGCAGCTTAGTTGCCACAGGGTACGGGGAGCTGTTTTTT.

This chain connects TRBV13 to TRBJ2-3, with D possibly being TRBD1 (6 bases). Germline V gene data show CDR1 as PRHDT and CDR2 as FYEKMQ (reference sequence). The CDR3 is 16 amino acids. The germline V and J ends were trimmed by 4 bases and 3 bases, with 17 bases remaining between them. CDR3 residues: CASSSIEGQKTDTQYF. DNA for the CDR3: TGTGCCAGCAGCTCGATCGAGGGACAAAAGACAGATACGCAGTATTTT.

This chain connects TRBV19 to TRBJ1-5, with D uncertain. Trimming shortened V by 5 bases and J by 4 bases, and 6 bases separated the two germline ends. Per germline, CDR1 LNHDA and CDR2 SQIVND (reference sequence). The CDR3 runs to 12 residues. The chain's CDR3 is CASSAWNQPQHF. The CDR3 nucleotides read TGTGCCAGTAGTGCCTGGAATCAGCCCCAGCATTTT.

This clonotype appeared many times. CDR3 region: CASSYGPNTEAFF. The CDR3 coding sequence is TGTGCCAGCAGTTACGGTCCGAACACTGAAGCTTTCTTT. V usage is TRBV6-2 or TRBV6-3 and J usage is TRBJ1-1; D is uncertain. CDR1 is MNHEY and CDR2 is SVGEGT in the germline V gene. The CDR3 has 13 residues. The V end was cut by 2 bases, the J end by 1 base, with 5 bases between.

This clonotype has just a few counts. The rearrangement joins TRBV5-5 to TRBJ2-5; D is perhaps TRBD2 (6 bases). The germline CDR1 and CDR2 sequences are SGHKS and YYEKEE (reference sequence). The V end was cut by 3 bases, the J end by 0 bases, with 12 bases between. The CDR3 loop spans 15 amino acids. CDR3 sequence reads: CASSSPSGDQETQYF. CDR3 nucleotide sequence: TGTGCCAGCAGCTCCCCGTCGGGGGACCAAGAGACCCAGTACTTC.

The DNA for the CDR3 is TGTGCCAGCAGCCAAGGACTAGGTGGTTACGAGCAGTACTTC. The encoded protein is CASSQGLGGYEQYF. The chain is built from TRBV6-1 and TRBJ2-7; 7 positions agree with TRBD2. Looked up from germline, CDR1 is MNHNS and CDR2 is SASEGT. This CDR3 has 14 residues. Trimming at V came to 6 bases and at J to 4 bases, leaving 9 bases not matched to a gene.

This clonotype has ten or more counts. CDR3 bases: TGTGCCAGCAGCGGGACAGGGTTTGAGCAGTTCTTC. The encoded protein is CASSGTGFEQFF. The chain employs TRBV9 and TRBJ2-1; 8 positions match TRBD1. The CDR3 is 12 amino acids. The germline gives CDR1 SGDLS, CDR2 YYNGEE. J lost 9 bases, V lost 3 bases, and 2 bases had no gene match.

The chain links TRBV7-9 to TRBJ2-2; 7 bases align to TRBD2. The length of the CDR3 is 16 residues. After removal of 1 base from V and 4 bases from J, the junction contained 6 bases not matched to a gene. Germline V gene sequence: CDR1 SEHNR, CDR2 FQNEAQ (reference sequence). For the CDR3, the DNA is TGTGCCAGCAGCTTAGTTCTAGCGGTTATCACCGGGGAGCTGTTTTTT. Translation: CASSLVLAVITGELFF.

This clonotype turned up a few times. The CDR3 bases are TGTGCCAGCAGCTCAAAGTCGTTCGAGAGGCAAGAGACCCAGTACTTC. The encoded protein is CASSSKSFERQETQYF. This chain connects TRBV14 to TRBJ2-5; no clear D gene. The CDR3 spans 16 residues. V lost 5 bases and J 2 bases, leaving 18 bases between the germline ends. Germline CDR1 and CDR2: SGHDN and FVKESK.

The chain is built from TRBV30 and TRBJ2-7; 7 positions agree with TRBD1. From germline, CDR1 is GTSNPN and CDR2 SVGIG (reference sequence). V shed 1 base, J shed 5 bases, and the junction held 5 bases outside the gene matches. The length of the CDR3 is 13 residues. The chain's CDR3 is CAWSATGLHEQYF. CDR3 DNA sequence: TGTGCCTGGAGTGCGACAGGGCTCCACGAGCAGTACTTC. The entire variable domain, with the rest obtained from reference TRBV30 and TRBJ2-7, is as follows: SQTIHQWPATLVQPVGSPLSLECTVEGTSNPNLYWYRQAAGRGLQLLFYSVGIGQISSEVPQNLSASRPQDRQFILSSKKLLLSDSGFYLCAWSATGLHEQYFGPGTRLTVT.

As DNA, the CDR3 is TGTGCCAGCGTAGGATCGTACAATGAGCAGTTCTTC. Amino acid sequence: CASVGSYNEQFF. The V and J genes are TRBV19 and TRBJ2-1, with unresolved D. CDR3 length: 12 amino acids. Germline-derived CDR1 and CDR2 are LNHDA and SQIVND (reference sequence). V lost 9 bases and J lost 4, with 10 bases in between.

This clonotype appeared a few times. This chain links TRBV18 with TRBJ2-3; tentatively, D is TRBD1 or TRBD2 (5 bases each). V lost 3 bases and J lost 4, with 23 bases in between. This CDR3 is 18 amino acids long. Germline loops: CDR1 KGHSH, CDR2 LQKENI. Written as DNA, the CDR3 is TGTGCCAGCTCACCGTCGGATACGGGGCCCGGGTTGCCAGATACGCAGTATTTT. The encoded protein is CASSPSDTGPGLPDTQYF.

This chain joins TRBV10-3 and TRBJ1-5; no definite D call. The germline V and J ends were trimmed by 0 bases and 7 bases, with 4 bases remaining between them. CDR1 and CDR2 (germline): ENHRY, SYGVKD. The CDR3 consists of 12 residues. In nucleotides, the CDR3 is TGTGCCATCAGTGAGTCGAGCCAGCCCCAGCATTTT. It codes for CAISESSQPQHF.

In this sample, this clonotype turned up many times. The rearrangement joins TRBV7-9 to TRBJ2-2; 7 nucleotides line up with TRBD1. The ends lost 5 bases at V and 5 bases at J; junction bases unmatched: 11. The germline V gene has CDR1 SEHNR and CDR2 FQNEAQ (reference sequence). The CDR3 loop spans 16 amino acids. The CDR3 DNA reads TGTGCCAGCAGCCTGAGGGACAGACCAGAGACCGGGGAGCTGTTTTTT. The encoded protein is CASSLRDRPETGELFF.

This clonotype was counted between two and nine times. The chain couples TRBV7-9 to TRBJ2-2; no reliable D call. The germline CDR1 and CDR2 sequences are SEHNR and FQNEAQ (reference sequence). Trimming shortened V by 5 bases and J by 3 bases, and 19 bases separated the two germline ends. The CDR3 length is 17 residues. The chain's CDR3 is CASSPVRSRLDTGELFF. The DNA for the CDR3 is TGTGCCAGCAGCCCCGTGAGGAGCAGGTTGGACACCGGGGAGCTGTTTTTT.

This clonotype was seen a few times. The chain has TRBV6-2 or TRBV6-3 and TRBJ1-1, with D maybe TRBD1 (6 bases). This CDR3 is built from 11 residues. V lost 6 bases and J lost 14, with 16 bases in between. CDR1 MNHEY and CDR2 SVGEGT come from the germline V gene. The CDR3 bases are TGTGCCAGCAGAACGGGGGCACTGGCGTTCTTT. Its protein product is CASRTGALAFF.

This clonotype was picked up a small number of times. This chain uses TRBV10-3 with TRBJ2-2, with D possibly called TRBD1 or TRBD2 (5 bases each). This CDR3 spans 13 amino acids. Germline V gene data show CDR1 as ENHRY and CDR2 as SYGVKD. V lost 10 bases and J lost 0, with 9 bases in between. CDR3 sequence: CATGTTNTGELFF. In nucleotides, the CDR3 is TGTGCCACCGGGACCACGAACACCGGGGAGCTGTTTTTT.

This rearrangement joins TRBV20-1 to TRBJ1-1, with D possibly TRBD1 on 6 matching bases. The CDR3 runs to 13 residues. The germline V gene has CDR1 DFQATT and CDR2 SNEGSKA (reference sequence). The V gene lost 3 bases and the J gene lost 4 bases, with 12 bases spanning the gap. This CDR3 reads CSASRGGGTEAFF. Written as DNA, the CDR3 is TGCAGTGCTAGTAGGGGGGGCGGCACTGAAGCTTTCTTT.

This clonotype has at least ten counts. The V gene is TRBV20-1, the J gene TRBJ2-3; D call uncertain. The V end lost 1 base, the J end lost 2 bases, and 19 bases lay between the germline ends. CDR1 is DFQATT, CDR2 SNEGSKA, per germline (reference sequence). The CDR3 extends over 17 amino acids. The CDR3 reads CSARASGEDPYTDTQYF. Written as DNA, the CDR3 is TGCAGTGCTAGAGCTAGTGGAGAAGACCCCTACACAGATACGCAGTATTTT.

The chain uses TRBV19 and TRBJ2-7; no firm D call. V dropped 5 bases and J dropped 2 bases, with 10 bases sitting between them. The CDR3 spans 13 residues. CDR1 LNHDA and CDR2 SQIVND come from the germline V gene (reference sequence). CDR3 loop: CASSGRTPYEQYF. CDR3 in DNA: TGTGCCAGTAGTGGTCGTACCCCCTACGAGCAGTACTTC.

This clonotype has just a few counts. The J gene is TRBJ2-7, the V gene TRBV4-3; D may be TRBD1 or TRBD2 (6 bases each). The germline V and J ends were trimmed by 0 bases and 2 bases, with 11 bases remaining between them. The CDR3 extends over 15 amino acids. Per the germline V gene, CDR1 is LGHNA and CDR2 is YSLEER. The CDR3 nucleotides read TGCGCCAGCAGCCAAGACCGGGGGCCGGCCTACGAGCAGTACTTC. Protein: CASSQDRGPAYEQYF.